These T cell receptor beta chains were read from a single sample in a study of blood T cells in healthy people across ages. TCRdb processed the 5' RACE reads anew with MiXCR; each CDR3 protein has one entry. There are fewer than 2,000,000 distinct CDR3 sequences in the sample; 30% to 35% occur only once, and 11% lies in the top ten. Sequencing input: blood. Receptors originate from a woman in her twenties or thirties in good health. Both conserved end residues are part of each CDR3. Fields, in order: CDR3 protein, CDR3 DNA, clone size, V gene, D gene, CDR3 length, J gene. D genes are given only for firm matches. Only part of the rows carry a size: once, few, many, or a class if the clone is expanded.

CASSQTRSPDTQYF,TGCGCCAGCAGCCAGACTAGGTCCCCAGATACGCAGTATTTT,few,TRBV5-1,.,14,TRBJ2-3
CASSSLPRPGTDTQYF,TGTGCCAGCAGCTCGCTCCCGAGGCCTGGCACAGATACGCAGTATTTT,.,TRBV7-8,.,16,TRBJ2-3
CASSEGPGWGGSDEQFF,TGTGCCAGCAGCGAGGGCCCCGGGTGGGGGGGTTCGGATGAGCAGTTCTTC,.,TRBV9,TRBD2,17,TRBJ2-1
CASSLRTGSFMDQETQYF,TGTGCCAGCAGCTTAAGGACAGGATCATTTATGGACCAAGAGACCCAGTACTTC,.,TRBV13,TRBD1,18,TRBJ2-5
CASSEMGVMSYNEQFF,TGTGCCAGCAGTGAAATGGGGGTCATGTCCTACAATGAGCAGTTCTTC,few,TRBV6-1,.,16,TRBJ2-1
CASSPLSGGALWNEQFF,TGTGCCAGCTCACCACTAAGCGGGGGAGCTCTTTGGAATGAGCAGTTCTTC,.,TRBV18,TRBD2,17,TRBJ2-1
CASSPDALNTGELFF,TGTGCCAGCAGTCCGGACGCCTTGAACACCGGGGAGCTGTTTTTT,once,TRBV7-3,.,15,TRBJ2-2
CAASDTAGGSTDTQYF,TGTGCCGCCAGTGATACGGCAGGGGGGAGCACAGATACGCAGTATTTT,.,TRBV24-1,.,16,TRBJ2-3
CSGGETGELFF,TGCAGCGGGGGGGAGACCGGGGAGCTGTTTTTT,few,TRBV29-1,.,11,TRBJ2-2
CASSLEALGAEAFF,TGTGCCAGCAGTTTGGAGGCTCTGGGGGCTGAAGCTTTCTTT,once,TRBV28,.,14,TRBJ1-1
CSARVPFSLSEDFYGYTF,TGCAGTGCTAGAGTCCCGTTCAGCCTCTCAGAGGACTTCTATGGCTACACCTTC,.,TRBV20-1,.,18,TRBJ1-2
CASNPQGAEETQYF,TGCGCCAGCAACCCGCAGGGGGCGGAGGAGACCCAGTACTTC,once,TRBV5-1,TRBD1,14,TRBJ2-5
CASSLDRGRPPLHF,TGCGCCAGCAGCTTGGACAGGGGGAGGCCACCCCTCCACTTT,once,TRBV4-1,TRBD1,14,TRBJ1-6
CASSQAPGRAGGTDTQYF,TGCGCCAGCAGCCAAGCCCCCGGTCGAGCAGGGGGCACAGACACGCAGTATTTT,few,TRBV4-1,TRBD1,18,TRBJ2-3
CATGGTVSYEQYF,TGTGCCACCGGCGGGACGGTCTCCTACGAGCAGTACTTC,few,TRBV11-2,.,13,TRBJ2-7
CASGSGTSADVQYF,TGTGCCAGCGGCTCCGGGACGAGCGCAGATGTGCAGTATTTC,.,TRBV12-3/TRBV12-4,.,14,TRBJ2-3
CSALLQGISQPQHF,TGCAGTGCTCTTCTACAGGGGATCTCTCAGCCCCAGCATTTT,few,TRBV20-1,TRBD1,14,TRBJ1-5
CATSDWLQGADEQFF,TGTGCCACCAGTGATTGGTTACAGGGGGCAGATGAGCAGTTCTTC,.,TRBV24-1,TRBD1,15,TRBJ2-1